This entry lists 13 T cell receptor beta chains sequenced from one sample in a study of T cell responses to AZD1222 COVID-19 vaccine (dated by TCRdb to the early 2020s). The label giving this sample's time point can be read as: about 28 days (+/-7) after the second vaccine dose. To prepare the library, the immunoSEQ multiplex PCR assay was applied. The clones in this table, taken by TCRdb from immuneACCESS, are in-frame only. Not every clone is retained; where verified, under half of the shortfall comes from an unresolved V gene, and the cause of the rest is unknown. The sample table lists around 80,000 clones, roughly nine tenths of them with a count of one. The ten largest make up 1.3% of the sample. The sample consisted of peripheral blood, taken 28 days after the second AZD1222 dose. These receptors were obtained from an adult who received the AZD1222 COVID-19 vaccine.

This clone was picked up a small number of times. The CDR3 protein is CASSAYSVPETQYF. CDR3 coding DNA: TGTGCCAGCAGCGCTTACTCCGTTCCAGAGACCCAGTACTTC. The chain links TRBV11-3 to TRBJ2-5; no reliable D call. The CDR3 spans 14 residues. The germline gives CDR1 SGHNT, CDR2 YENEEA. Trimming removed 5 bases from V and 4 bases from J, with 14 bases in between. Looking up the rest from reference TRBV11-3 and TRBJ2-5 gives the full variable domain: EAGVVQSPRYKIIEKKQPVAFWCNPISGHNTLYWYLQNLGQGPELLIRYENEEAVDDSQLPKDRFSAERLKGVDSTLKIQPAELGDSAVYLCASSAYSVPETQYFGPGTRLLVL.

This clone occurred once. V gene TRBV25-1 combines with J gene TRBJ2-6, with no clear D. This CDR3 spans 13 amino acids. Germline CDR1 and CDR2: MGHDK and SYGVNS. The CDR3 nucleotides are TGTGCGGCTCTGAGCTCTGGGGCCAACGTCCTGACTTTC. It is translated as CAALSSGANVLTF.

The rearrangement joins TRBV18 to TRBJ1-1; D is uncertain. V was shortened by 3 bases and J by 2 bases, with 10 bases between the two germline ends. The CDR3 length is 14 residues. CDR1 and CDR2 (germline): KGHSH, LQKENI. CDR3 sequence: CASSPGSSNTEAFF. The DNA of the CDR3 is TGTGCCAGCTCACCGGGGAGTAGCAACACTGAAGCTTTCTTT.

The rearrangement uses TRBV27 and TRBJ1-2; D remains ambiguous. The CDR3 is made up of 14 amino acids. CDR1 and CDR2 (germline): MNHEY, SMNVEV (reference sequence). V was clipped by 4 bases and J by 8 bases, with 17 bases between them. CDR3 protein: CASSSGRALEGYTF. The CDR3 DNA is TGTGCCAGCAGTTCAGGACGGGCGCTAGAAGGCTACACCTTC.

The CDR3 sequence: CASSETTGITEAFF. For the CDR3, the DNA is TGTGCCAGCAGTGAGACGACAGGGATCACTGAAGCTTTCTTT. The gene calls are TRBV25-1 and TRBJ1-1; 7 nucleotides align to TRBD1. Per germline, CDR1 MGHDK and CDR2 SYGVNS. The CDR3 is made up of 14 amino acids. Trimming removed 3 bases from V and 4 bases from J; junction bases left unmatched: 5.

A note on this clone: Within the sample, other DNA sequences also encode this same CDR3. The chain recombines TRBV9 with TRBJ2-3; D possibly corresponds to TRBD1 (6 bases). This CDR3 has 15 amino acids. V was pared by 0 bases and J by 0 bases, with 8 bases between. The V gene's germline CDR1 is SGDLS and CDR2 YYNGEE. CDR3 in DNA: TGTGCCAGCAGCGTAGGGGGGCTTAGCACAGATACGCAGTATTTT. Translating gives CASSVGGLSTDTQYF.

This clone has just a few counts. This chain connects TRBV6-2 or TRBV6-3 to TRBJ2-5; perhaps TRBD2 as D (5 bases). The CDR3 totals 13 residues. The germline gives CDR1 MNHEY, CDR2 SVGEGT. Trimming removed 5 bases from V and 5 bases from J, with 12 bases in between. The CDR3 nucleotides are TGTGCCAGCAGTCTTGTGGGAGTGGAGACCCAGTACTTC. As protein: CASSLVGVETQYF.

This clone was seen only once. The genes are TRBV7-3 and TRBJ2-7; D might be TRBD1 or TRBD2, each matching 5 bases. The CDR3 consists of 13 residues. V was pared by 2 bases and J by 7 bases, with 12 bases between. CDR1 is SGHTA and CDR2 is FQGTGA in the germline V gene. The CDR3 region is CASSLRGEGEQYF. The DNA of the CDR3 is TGTGCCAGCAGCTTACGAGGGGAAGGGGAGCAGTACTTC.

CDR3 protein: CASSKRTRPGLAGGGFYNEQFF. In DNA, the CDR3 is TGTGCCAGCAGCAAACGCACTAGACCGGGACTAGCGGGAGGAGGATTCTACAATGAGCAGTTCTTC. This chain connects TRBV21-1 to TRBJ2-1; the table names TRBD2, a call not compared with the DNA. TRBV21-1 is noted as a pseudogene. The CDR3 runs to 22 residues.

In DNA form, the CDR3 reads TGTGCCACCTCCTTAACAGTCTCTGGAAACACCATATATTTT. Translated: CATSLTVSGNTIYF. The chain recombines TRBV19 with TRBJ1-3; D not certain. The germline V gene has CDR1 LNHDA and CDR2 SQIVND (reference sequence). The CDR3 contains 14 residues. Between the trimmed V and J ends, which lost 10 bases and 0 bases, there was a span of 13 bases.

The CDR3 region is CSVALAADSNQPQHF. CDR3 DNA sequence: TGCAGCGTTGCCTTGGCAGCTGATAGCAATCAGCCCCAGCATTTT. V is TRBV29-1 and J is TRBJ1-5; D uncertain. Germline loops: CDR1 SQVTM, CDR2 ANQGSEA. The CDR3 runs 15 residues. Trimming shortened V by 4 bases and J by 0 bases, and 13 bases separated the two germline ends.

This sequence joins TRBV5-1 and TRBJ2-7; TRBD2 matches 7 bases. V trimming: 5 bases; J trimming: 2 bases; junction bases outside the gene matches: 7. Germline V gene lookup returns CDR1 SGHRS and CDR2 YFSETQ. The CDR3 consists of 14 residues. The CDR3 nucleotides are TGCGCCAGCAGGCGGGAGAGAGGGACCTACGAGCAGTACTTC. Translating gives CASRRERGTYEQYF.

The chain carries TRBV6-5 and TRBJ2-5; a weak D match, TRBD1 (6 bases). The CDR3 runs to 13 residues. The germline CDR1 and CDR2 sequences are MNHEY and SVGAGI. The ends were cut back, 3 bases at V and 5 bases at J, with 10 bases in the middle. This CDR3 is CASSYSRGETQYF. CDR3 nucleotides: TGTGCCAGCAGTTATAGCAGGGGTGAGACCCAGTACTTC.